What follows describes a single T cell receptor beta chain. Other DNA sequences in the same sample also yield this CDR3. The assay was immunoSEQ multiplex PCR, and TCRdb's table has in-frame clones only and misses some. The table shows a few hundred thousand clones, with more than 85% occurring only once. These data come from a study of blood T cell repertoires in COVID-19. Recruits, aged roughly 18 to 89 years, lived in approximately 26 US areas. The J segment lost 7 bases and the V segment lost 6 bases, leaving 7 bases of the junction unmatched. The germline gives CDR1 LNHDA, CDR2 SQIVND (reference sequence). This CDR3 has 14 residues.

The chain links TRBV19 to TRBJ1-5; 9 bases are shared with TRBD1. Sequencing used PBMCs or T cells enriched from blood (not recorded which). The receptor's source is a woman between 40 and 55 years old who had been exposed to COVID-19. The CDR3 bases are TGTGCCAGTAGCACGGGACAGGGCAGGCAGCCCCAGCATTTT. Its translation is CASSTGQGRQPQHF.